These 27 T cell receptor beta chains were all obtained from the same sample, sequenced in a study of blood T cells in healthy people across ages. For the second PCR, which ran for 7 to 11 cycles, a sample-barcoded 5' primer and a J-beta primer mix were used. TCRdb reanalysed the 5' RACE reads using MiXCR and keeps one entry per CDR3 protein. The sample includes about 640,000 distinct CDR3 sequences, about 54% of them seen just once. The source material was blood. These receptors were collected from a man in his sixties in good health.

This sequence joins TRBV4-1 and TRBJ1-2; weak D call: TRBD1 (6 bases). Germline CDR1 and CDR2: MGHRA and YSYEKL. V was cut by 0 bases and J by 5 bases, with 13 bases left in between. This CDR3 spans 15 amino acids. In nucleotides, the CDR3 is TGCGCCAGCAGCCAAGAGGGCGGGGGCGGATATGGCTACACCTTC. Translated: CASSQEGGGGYGYTF.

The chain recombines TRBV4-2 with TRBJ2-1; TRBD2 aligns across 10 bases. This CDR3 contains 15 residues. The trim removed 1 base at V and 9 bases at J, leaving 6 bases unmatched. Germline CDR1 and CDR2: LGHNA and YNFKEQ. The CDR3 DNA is TGTGCCAGCAGCCAAGTGGTCCTAGCGGGGGTTGAGCAGTTCTTC. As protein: CASSQVVLAGVEQFF.

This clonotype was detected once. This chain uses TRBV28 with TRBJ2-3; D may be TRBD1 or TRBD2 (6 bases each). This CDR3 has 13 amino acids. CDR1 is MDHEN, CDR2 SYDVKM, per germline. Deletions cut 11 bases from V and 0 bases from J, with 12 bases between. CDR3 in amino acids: CAGGTHSTDTQYF. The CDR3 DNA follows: TGTGCCGGGGGGACACACAGCACAGATACGCAGTATTTT.

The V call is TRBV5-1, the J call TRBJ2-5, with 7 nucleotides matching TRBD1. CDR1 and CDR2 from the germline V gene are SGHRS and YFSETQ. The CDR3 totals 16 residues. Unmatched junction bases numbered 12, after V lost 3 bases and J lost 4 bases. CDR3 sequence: CASSSTSYRGGETQYF. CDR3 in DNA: TGCGCCAGCAGCTCCACATCTTACAGGGGTGGAGAGACCCAGTACTTC.

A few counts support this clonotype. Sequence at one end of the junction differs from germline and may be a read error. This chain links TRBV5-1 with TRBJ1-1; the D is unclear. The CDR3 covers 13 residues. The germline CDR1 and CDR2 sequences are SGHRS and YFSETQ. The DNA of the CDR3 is TGTGCCAGCAGCTTTACCAGGAACACTGAAGCTTTCTTT. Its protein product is CASSFTRNTEAFF.

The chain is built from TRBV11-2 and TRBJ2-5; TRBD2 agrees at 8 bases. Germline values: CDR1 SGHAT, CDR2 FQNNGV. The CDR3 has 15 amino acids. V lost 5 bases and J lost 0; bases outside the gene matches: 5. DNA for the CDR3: TGTGCCAGCAGCCCTAGCGGGTGGAACCAAGAGACCCAGTACTTC. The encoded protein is CASSPSGWNQETQYF.

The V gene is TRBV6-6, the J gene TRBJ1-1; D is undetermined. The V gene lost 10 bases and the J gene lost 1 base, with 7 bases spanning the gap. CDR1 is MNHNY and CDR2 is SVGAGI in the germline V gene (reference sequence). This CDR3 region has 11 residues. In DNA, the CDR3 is TGTGCCACCACAGAGAACACTGAAGCTTTCTTT. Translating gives CATTENTEAFF.

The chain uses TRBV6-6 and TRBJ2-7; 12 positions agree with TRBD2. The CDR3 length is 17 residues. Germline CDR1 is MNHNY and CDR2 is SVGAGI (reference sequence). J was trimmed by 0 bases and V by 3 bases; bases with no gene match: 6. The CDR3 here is CASSYSTSGGISYEQYF. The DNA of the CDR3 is TGTGCCAGCAGTTATTCCACTAGCGGGGGGATCTCCTACGAGCAGTACTTC.

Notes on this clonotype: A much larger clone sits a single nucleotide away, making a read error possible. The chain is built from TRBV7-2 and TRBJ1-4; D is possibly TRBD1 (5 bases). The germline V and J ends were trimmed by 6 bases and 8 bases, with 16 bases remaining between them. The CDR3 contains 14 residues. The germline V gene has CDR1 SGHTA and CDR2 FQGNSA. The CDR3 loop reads CASSAQRGTEKLFF. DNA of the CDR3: TGTGCCAGCAGTGCCCAACGGGGCACCGAAAAACTGTTTTTT.

The CDR3 nucleotides read TGCGCCAGCAGCCAAGAAGCGGTCCGGGGGCTAAACAATGAGCAGTTCTTC. It yields the protein CASSQEAVRGLNNEQFF. This chain connects TRBV4-1 to TRBJ2-1, with D perhaps being TRBD1 or TRBD2 (6 bases each). Germline CDR1 MGHRA, CDR2 YSYEKL. V gave up 0 bases and J gave up 5 bases, with 17 bases separating them. CDR3 length: 17 amino acids.

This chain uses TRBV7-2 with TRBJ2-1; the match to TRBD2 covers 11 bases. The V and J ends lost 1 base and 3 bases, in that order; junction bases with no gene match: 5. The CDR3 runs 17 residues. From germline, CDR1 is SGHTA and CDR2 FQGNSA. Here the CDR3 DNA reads TGTGCCAGCAGCTTAGTAGTGGGACTAGCGGTCTACAATGAGCAGTTCTTC. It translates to CASSLVVGLAVYNEQFF. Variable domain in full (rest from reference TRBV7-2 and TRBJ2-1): GAGVSQSPSNKVTEKGKDVELRCDPISGHTALYWYRQSLGQGLEFLIYFQGNSAPDKSGLPSDRFSAERTGGSVSTLTIQRTQQEDSAVYLCASSLVVGLAVYNEQFFGPGTRLTVL.

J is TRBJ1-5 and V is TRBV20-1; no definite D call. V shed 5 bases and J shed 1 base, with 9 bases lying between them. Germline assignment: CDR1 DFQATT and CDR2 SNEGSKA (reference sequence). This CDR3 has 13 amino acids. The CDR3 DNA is TGCAGTGCTGAGGGCGGGAGCAATCAGCCCCAGCATTTT. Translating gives CSAEGGSNQPQHF.

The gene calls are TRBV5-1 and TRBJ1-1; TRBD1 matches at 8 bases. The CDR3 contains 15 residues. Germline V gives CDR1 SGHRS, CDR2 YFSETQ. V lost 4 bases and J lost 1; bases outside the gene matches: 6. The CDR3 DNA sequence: TGCGCCAGCAGCACCCGGACAGGGTCGAACACTGAAGCTTTCTTT. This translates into CASSTRTGSNTEAFF.

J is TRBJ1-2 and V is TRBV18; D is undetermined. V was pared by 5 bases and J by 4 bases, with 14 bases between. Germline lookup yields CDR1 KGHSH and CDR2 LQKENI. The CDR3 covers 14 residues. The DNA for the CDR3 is TGTGCCAGCTCAACCTCGGACGGGATCTATGGCTACACCTTC. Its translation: CASSTSDGIYGYTF.

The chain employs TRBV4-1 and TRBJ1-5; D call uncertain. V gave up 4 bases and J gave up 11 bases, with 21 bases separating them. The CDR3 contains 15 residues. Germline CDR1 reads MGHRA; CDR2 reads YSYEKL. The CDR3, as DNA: TGCGCCAGCAGCCCGGAGGACTCCCCGAGGGAGACCCAGCATTTT. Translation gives CASSPEDSPRETQHF.

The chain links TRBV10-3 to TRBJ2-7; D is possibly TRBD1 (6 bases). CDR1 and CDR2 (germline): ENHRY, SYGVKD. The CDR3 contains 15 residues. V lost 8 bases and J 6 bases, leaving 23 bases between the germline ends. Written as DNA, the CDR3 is TGTGCCATCGGTGCGGCCGGGCAGGGGAGATTCGAGCAGTACTTC. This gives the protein CAIGAAGQGRFEQYF.

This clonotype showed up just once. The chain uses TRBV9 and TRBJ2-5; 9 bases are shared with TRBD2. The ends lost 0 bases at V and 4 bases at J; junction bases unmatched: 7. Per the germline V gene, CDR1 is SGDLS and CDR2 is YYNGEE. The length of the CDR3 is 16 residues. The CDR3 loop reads CASSVGAGGSGETQYF. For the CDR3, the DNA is TGTGCCAGCAGCGTAGGAGCGGGGGGTTCAGGAGAGACCCAGTACTTC.

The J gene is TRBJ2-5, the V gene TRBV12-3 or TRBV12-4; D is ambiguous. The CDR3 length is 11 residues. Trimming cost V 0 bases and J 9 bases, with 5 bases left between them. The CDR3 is CASSLAVPQYF. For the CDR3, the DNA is TGTGCCAGCAGTTTAGCAGTTCCCCAGTACTTC.

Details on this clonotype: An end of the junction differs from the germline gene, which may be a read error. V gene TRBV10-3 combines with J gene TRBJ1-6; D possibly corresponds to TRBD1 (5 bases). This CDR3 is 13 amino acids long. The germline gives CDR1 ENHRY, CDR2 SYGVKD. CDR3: CAIRGTANSPPHF. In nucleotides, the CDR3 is TGTGCCATCAGGGGGACGGCTAATTCACCCCCCCACTTT.

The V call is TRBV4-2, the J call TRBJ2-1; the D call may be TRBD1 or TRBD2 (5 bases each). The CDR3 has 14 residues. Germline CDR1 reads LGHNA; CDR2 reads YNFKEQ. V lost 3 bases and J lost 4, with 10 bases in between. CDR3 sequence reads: CASSQGETYNEQFF. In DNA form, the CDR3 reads TGTGCCAGCAGCCAGGGGGAGACTTACAATGAGCAGTTCTTC.

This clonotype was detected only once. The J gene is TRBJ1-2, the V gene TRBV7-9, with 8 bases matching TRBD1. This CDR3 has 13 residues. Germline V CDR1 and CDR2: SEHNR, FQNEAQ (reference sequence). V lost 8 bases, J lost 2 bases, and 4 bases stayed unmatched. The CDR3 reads CASHRGGNYGYTF. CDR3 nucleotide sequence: TGTGCCAGCCACAGGGGGGGGAACTATGGCTACACCTTC.

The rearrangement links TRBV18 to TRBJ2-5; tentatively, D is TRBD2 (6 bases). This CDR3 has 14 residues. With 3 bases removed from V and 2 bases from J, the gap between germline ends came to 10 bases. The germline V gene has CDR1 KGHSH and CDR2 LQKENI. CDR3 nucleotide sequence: TGTGCCAGCTCACCCGCTAGCGAACAAGAGACCCAGTACTTC. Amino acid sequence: CASSPASEQETQYF.

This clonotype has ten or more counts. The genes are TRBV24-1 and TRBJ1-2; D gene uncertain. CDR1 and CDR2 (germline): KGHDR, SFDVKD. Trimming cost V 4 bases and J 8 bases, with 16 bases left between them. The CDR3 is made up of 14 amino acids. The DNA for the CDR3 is TGTGCCACCAGTGAGTCCCGCCGGGCGGAGGGCTACACCTTC. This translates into CATSESRRAEGYTF.

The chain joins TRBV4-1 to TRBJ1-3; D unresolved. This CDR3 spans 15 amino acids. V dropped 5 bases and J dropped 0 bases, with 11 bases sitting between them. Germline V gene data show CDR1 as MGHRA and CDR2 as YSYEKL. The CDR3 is CASSSDPTSGNTIYF. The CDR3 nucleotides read TGCGCCAGCAGCTCAGACCCCACCTCTGGAAACACCATATATTTT.

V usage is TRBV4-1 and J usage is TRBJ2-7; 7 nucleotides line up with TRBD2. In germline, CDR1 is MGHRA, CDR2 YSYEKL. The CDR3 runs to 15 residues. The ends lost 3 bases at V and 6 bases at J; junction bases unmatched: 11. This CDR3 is CASSHKIREGGEQYF. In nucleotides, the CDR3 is TGCGCCAGCAGCCACAAGATAAGGGAGGGTGGCGAGCAGTACTTC.

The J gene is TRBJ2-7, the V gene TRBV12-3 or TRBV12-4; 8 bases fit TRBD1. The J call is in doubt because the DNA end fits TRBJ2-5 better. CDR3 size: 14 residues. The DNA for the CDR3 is TGTGCCAGCAACTCCGCAGGGGGCGGAGAGACCCAGTACTTC. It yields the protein CASNSAGGGETQYF.

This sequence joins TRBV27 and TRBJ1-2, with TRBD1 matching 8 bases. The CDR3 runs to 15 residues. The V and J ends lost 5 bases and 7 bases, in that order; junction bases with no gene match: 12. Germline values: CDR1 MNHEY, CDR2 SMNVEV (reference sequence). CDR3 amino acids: CASSELDRGPSGYTF. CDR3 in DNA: TGTGCCAGCAGTGAACTAGACAGGGGCCCGAGTGGCTACACCTTC.